What follows is one T cell receptor beta chain and its context. Germline lookup yields CDR1 SQVTM and CDR2 ANQGSEA. CDR3 length: 13 residues. This entry is derived from a study of T cells in Graves' hyperthyroidism and ophthalmopathy. TCR beta CDR3 sequences were amplified from RNA transcripts. HTBI primers were used for first-round RT-PCR of the TCR CDR3. TCRdb used MiXCR to reprocess the multiplex PCR reads, holding one entry per CDR3 protein. The table lists about 640,000 distinct CDR3 sequences, just under 45% of them singletons. V and J are TRBV29-1 and TRBJ1-1; D remains unclear. The clonotype originates from an adult man with Graves' disease, either hyperthyroidism or ophthalmopathy (not recorded which). The specimen sequenced was peripheral blood or thyroid tissue (not recorded which). This CDR3 is CSESAGMNTEAFF. In DNA form, the CDR3 reads TGCAGTGAGTCAGCGGGGATGAACACTGAAGCTTTCTTT.